This T cell receptor beta chain comes out of a study of cytomegalovirus exposure and HLA in healthy donors. Of note for this clone: Its specificity is not known.

Among the donors, all were healthy bone marrow donors. Donors likely had unrecorded immune exposures despite being nominally healthy when sampled. PCR was performed using 60 Vbeta and 13 Jbeta primers. Profiled with immunoSEQ multiplex PCR; TCRdb holds only in-frame clones, not every one. The sample shows some 130,000 clones, around 80% of them seen only once. General study findings and limits: Later analysis showed most CMV-associated TCR beta chains appearing HLA-restricted.

The source material was PBMCs. The sequence came from a man aged 40-50 years in good health and CMV-seropositive.

CDR3 in amino acids: CAHGRGASEAFF. CDR3 coding DNA: TGTGCCCATGGGCGGGGCGCGTCTGAAGCTTTCTTT. The chain combines TRBV10-3 with TRBJ1-1; the D gene is possibly TRBD1 (5 bases). CDR1 and CDR2 (germline): ENHRY, SYGVKD. This CDR3 is 12 amino acids long. The V and J ends lost 11 bases and 6 bases respectively, with 16 bases between them.